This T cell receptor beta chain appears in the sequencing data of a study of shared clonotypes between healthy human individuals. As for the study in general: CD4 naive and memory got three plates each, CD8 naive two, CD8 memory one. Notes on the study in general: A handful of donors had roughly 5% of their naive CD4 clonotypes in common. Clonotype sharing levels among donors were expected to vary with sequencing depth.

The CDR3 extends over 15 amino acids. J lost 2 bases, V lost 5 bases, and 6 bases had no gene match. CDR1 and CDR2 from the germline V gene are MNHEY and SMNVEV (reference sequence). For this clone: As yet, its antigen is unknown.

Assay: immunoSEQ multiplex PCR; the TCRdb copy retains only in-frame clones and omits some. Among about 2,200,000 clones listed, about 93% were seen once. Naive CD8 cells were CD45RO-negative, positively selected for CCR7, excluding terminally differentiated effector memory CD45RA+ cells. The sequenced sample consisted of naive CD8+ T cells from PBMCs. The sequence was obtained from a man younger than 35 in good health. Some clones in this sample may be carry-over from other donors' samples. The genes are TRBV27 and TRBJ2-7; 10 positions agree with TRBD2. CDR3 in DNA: TGTGCCAGCAGTCCAACCGGGACTAGCGCCTACGAGCAGTACTTC. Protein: CASSPTGTSAYEQYF.